These 14 T cell receptor beta chains came from one sample sequenced in a study of CD8 T cells in ankylosing spondylitis. TCRdb analysed the 5' RACE reads with MiXCR anew, one entry per CDR3 protein. The sample contains some 300,000 distinct CDR3 sequences, less than 25% of which appear only once. The sample consisted of blood, either unsorted or a sorted T cell fraction (not recorded which). The source is a female donor with ankylosing spondylitis or in good health (not recorded which).

This clonotype was observed a few times. J is TRBJ2-1 and V is TRBV6-5, with D possibly being TRBD2 (6 bases). The CDR3 extends over 14 amino acids. V lost 0 bases to trimming and J lost 6 bases, with 9 bases between them. Germline V gives CDR1 MNHEY, CDR2 SVGAGI. CDR3 in amino acids: CASSYSGGSNEQFF. CDR3 bases: TGTGCCAGCAGTTACTCCGGGGGATCCAATGAGCAGTTCTTC.

The J gene is TRBJ2-5, the V gene TRBV7-9; D ambiguous. The length of the CDR3 is 15 residues. V was pared by 5 bases and J by 5 bases, with 18 bases between. Germline V gives CDR1 SEHNR, CDR2 FQNEAQ (reference sequence). The CDR3 coding sequence is TGTGCCAGCAGCCCTAGGTCGGGCCAAGGGGAGACCCAGTACTTC. Its translation is CASSPRSGQGETQYF.

The chain employs TRBV10-1 and TRBJ2-1; unclear D gene. Trimming stripped 2 bases from V and 4 bases from J, with 12 bases between. The CDR3 covers 15 residues. Germline V CDR1 and CDR2: WNHNN, SYGVQD (reference sequence). CDR3 region: CASSEALASYNEQFF. The DNA for the CDR3 is TGCGCCAGCAGTGAGGCCCTGGCGAGTTACAATGAGCAGTTCTTC.

This clonotype was counted a few times. The V gene is TRBV12-3 or TRBV12-4, the J gene TRBJ1-2, with 7 bases aligning to TRBD1. V lost 1 base, J lost 6 bases, and 8 bases stayed unmatched. The CDR3 length is 15 residues. CDR3 loop: CASSLGTGDFHGYTF. The CDR3 bases are TGTGCCAGCAGTTTAGGCACAGGGGATTTCCATGGCTACACCTTC.

Comment on this clonotype: A read error may account for a junction end that differs from germline. The rearrangement uses TRBV12-3 or TRBV12-4 and TRBJ1-1; TRBD1 aligns across 7 bases. The CDR3 is made up of 14 amino acids. CDR3 sequence (DNA): TGTGCCAGCAGTTTTGAGTATATTAAACAAACAGGGGATTTT. Amino acid sequence: CASSFEYIKQTGDF.

This clonotype turned up a few times. The V gene is TRBV6-5, the J gene TRBJ1-1, with unresolved D. From germline, CDR1 is MNHEY and CDR2 SVGAGI. V was shortened by 0 bases and J by 5 bases, with 13 bases between the two germline ends. The CDR3 consists of 15 residues. CDR3 in amino acids: CASSYSRREGTEAFF. In DNA form, the CDR3 reads TGTGCCAGCAGTTACTCGAGGAGGGAAGGGACTGAAGCTTTCTTT.

A few counts support this clonotype. The chain recombines TRBV5-1 with TRBJ2-4; 7 bases match TRBD2. Trimming removed 0 bases from V and 5 bases from J; junction bases left unmatched: 8. The CDR3 is 16 amino acids. From germline, CDR1 is SGHRS and CDR2 YFSETQ. In DNA form, the CDR3 reads TGCGCCAGCAGCTTGGTTAGCGGGCCCTCCGAAAACATTCAGTACTTC. Translation gives CASSLVSGPSENIQYF.

This clonotype was seen just once. The chain is built from TRBV7-2 and TRBJ1-2, with TRBD1 identical over 8 bases. The CDR3 consists of 13 residues. Germline loops: CDR1 SGHTA, CDR2 FQGNSA. After removal of 4 bases from V and 7 bases from J, the junction contained 5 bases not matched to a gene. CDR3 DNA: TGTGCCAGCAGCTCCAGGGGGCAGGGTGGCTACACCTTC. Its translation: CASSSRGQGGYTF. The entire variable domain, with the rest obtained from reference TRBV7-2 and TRBJ1-2, is as follows: GAGVSQSPSNKVTEKGKDVELRCDPISGHTALYWYRQSLGQGLEFLIYFQGNSAPDKSGLPSDRFSAERTGGSVSTLTIQRTQQEDSAVYLCASSSRGQGGYTFGSGTRLTVV.

This clonotype has at least ten counts. This sequence joins TRBV29-1 and TRBJ2-1; D not resolved. V shed 7 bases and J shed 7 bases, with 8 bases lying between them. The CDR3 is 10 residues long. From germline, CDR1 is SQVTM and CDR2 ANQGSEA. CDR3 coding DNA: TGCAGCGCCACTCAGAATGAGCAGTTCTTC. Amino acid sequence: CSATQNEQFF.

This clonotype was seen many times. J is TRBJ2-2 and V is TRBV9; no clear D gene. Trimming took off 2 bases at V and 7 bases at J, with 6 bases between the two ends. This CDR3 region has 12 residues. Germline V CDR1 and CDR2: SGDLS, YYNGEE. The CDR3 DNA reads TGTGCCAGCAGCGTTGTAAACGGGGAGCTGTTTTTT. This gives the protein CASSVVNGELFF.

The CDR3 loop reads CASGQSGKTQYF. The CDR3 DNA reads TGTGCCAGCGGTCAGAGTGGAAAGACCCAGTACTTC. This chain connects TRBV6-2 or TRBV6-3 to TRBJ2-5, with D uncertain. Germline loops: CDR1 MNHEY, CDR2 SVGEGT. Deletions cut 8 bases from V and 6 bases from J, with 13 bases between. This CDR3 is built from 12 residues.

The chain has TRBV19 and TRBJ2-2; D possibly corresponds to TRBD1 (6 bases). V shed 5 bases and J shed 1 base, with 8 bases lying between them. Germline values: CDR1 LNHDA, CDR2 SQIVND (reference sequence). The CDR3 extends over 14 amino acids. In nucleotides, the CDR3 is TGTGCCAGTAGTGGGGACAAGAACACCGGGGAGCTGTTTTTT. It yields the protein CASSGDKNTGELFF.

This clonotype was found a few times. V usage is TRBV3-1 and J usage is TRBJ2-1, with D perhaps TRBD2 (5 bases). This CDR3 contains 13 residues. Trimming shortened V by 2 bases and J by 6 bases, and 8 bases separated the two germline ends. CDR1 and CDR2 from the germline V gene are LGHDT and YNNKEL (reference sequence). This CDR3 reads CASSQLASNEQFF. CDR3 DNA: TGTGCCAGCAGCCAACTAGCCTCCAATGAGCAGTTCTTC.

CDR3 sequence: CASSLGLAVTDTQYF. The CDR3 nucleotides are TGTGCCAGCAGCCTCGGACTAGCGGTCACAGATACGCAGTATTTT. The V gene is TRBV3-1, the J gene TRBJ2-3; 10 bases agree with TRBD2. With V trimmed by 4 bases and J by 2 bases, 3 bases remained unmatched. This CDR3 has 15 amino acids. Germline assignment: CDR1 LGHDT and CDR2 YNNKEL (reference sequence).